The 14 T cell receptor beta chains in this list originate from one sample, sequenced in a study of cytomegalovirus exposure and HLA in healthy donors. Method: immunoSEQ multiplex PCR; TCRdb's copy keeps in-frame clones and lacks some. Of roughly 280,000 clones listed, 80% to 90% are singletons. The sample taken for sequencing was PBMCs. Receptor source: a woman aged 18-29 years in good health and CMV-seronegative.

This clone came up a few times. CDR3 nucleotide sequence: TGCGCCAGCAGTGCTGGGGAGGCCGGGGAGCTGTTTTTT. Translated, it gives CASSAGEAGELFF. The chain links TRBV10-1 to TRBJ2-2; a weak D match, TRBD2 (6 bases). V lost 4 bases and J 6 bases, leaving 9 bases between the germline ends. This CDR3 spans 13 amino acids. The V gene's germline CDR1 is WNHNN and CDR2 SYGVQD (reference sequence).

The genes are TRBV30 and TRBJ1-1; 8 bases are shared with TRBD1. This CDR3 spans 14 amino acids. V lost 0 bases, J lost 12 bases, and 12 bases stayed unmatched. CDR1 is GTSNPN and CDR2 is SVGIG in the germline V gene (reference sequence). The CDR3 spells CAWSVNGDRTKTFF. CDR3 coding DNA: TGTGCCTGGAGTGTAAATGGGGACAGGACGAAAACTTTCTTT.

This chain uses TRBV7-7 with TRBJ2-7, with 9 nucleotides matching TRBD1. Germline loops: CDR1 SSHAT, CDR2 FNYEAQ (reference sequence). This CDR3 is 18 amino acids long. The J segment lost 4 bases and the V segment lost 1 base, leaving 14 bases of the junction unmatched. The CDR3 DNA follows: TGTGCCAGCAGCTTAGAGCCCACGAGCGGGACAGGGAGTTACGAGCAGTACTTC. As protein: CASSLEPTSGTGSYEQYF. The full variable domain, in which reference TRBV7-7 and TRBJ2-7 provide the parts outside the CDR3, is GAGVSQSPRYKVTKRGQDVTLRCDPISSHATLYWYQQALGQGPEFLTYFNYEAQPDKSGLPSDRFSAERPEGSISTLTIQRTEQRDSAMYRCASSLEPTSGTGSYEQYFGPGTRLTVT.

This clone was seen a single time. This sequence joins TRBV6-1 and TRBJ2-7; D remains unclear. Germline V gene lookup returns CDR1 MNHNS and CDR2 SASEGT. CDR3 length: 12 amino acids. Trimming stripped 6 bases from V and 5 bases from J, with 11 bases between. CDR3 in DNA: TGTGCCAGCAGCCACTTGCCGGACGAGCAGTACTTC. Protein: CASSHLPDEQYF.

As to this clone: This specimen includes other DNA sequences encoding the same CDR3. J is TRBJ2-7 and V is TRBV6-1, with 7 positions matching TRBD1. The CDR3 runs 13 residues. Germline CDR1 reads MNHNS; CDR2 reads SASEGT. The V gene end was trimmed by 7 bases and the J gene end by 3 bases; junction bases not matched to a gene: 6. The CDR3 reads CASIYRDSYEQYF. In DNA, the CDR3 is TGTGCCAGCATTTACCGGGACAGCTACGAGCAGTACTTC.

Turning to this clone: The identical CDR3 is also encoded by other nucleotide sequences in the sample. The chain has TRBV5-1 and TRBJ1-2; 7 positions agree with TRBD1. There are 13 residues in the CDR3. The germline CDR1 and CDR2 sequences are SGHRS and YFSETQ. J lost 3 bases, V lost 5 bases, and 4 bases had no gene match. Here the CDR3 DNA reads TGCGCCAGCAGTCCAGACAGGGACTATGGCTACACCTTC. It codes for CASSPDRDYGYTF.

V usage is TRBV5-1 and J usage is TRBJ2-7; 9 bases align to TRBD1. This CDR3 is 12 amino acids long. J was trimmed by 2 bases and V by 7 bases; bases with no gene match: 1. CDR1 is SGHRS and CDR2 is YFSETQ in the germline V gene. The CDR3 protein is CASRQGAYEQYF. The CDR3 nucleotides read TGCGCCAGCCGACAGGGGGCCTACGAGCAGTACTTC.

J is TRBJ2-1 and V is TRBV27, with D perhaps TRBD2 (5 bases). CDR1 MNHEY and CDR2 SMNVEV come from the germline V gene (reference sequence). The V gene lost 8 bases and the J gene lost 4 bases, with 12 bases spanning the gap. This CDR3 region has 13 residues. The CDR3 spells CASRQPGYNEQFF. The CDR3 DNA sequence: TGTGCCAGCCGCCAACCGGGGTACAATGAGCAGTTCTTC.

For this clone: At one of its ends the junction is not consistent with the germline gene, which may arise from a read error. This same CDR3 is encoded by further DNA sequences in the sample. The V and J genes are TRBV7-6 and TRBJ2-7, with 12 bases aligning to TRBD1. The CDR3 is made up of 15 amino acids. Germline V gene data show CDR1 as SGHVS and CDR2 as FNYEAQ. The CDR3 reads CASSPGTGGLYEQYF. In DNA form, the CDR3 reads TGTGCCAGCAGCCCCGGGACAGGGGGCCTCTACGAACAGTACTTC. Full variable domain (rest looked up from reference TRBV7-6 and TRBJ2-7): GAGVSQSPRYKVTKRGQDVALRCDPISGHVSLYWYRQALGQGPEFLTYFNYEAQQDKSGLPNDRFSAERPEGSISTLTIQRTEQRDSAMYRCASSPGTGGLYEQYFGPGTRLTVT.

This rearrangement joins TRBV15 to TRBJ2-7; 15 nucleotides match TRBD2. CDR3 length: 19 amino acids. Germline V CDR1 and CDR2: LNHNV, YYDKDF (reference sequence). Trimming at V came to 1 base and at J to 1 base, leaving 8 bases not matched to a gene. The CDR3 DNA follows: TGTGCCACCAGCAGAGCCAGCACCGGGACTAGCGGGAGGTCCTACGAGCAGTACTTC. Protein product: CATSRASTGTSGRSYEQYF.

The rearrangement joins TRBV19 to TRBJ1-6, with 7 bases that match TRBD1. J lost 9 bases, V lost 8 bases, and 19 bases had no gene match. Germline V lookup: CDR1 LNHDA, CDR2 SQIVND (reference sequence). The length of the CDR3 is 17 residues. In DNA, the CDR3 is TGTGCCAGTCGCCCCTGGCGGAGGGGGCCGATCAGTTCACCCCTCCACTTT. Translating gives CASRPWRRGPISSPLHF. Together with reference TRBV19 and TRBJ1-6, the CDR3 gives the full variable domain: DGGITQSPKYLFRKEGQNVTLSCEQNLNHDAMYWYRQDPGQGLRLIYYSQIVNDFQKGDIAEGYSVSREKKESFPLTVTSAQKNPTAFYLCASRPWRRGPISSPLHFGNGTRLTVT.

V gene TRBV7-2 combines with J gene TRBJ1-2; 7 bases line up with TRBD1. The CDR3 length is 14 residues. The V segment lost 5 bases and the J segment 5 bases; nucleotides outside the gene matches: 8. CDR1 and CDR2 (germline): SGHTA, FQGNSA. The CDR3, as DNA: TGTGCCAGCAGCCTAGAGACAGGGACTTATGGCTACACCTTC. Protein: CASSLETGTYGYTF.

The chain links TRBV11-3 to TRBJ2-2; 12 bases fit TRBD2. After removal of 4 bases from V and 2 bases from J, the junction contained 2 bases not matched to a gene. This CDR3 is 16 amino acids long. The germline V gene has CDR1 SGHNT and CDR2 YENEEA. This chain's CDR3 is CASSSGLAGNTGELFF. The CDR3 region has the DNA TGTGCCAGCAGCTCGGGACTAGCGGGCAACACCGGGGAGCTGTTTTTT.

In nucleotides, the CDR3 is TGTGCCAGCGGGGGACAGATTGAGATTCAGCCCCAGCATTTT. Translation gives CASGGQIEIQPQHF. This chain joins TRBV27 and TRBJ1-5; TRBD1 aligns across 7 bases. The CDR3 length is 14 residues. CDR1 is MNHEY, CDR2 SMNVEV, per germline (reference sequence). V shed 8 bases, J shed 6 bases, and the junction held 10 bases outside the gene matches.